The entry below describes one TCR beta chain. The antigen is undetermined. The entry originates in a study of CXCR3-negative and CXCR3-positive naive CD8 T cells. Study outcomes and limitations: Naive CXCR3-negative and CXCR3-positive cells had similar TRBV-TRBJ usage; memory differed. Comparably high diversity was seen in both naive subsets, and much lower diversity in memory CD8+ cells. Greater hydrophobicity was found in TRB CDR3s of CXCR3-positive naive cells than of CXCR3-negative naive cells.

Cells classed as naive CD8+ T cells were CD45RO-CCR7+CD27+CD95-. The authors made the TRB cDNA libraries by 5' RACE using UMI labels. TCRdb reworked the 5' RACE reads into one entry per CDR3 protein, no DNA. The table lists around 150,000 distinct CDR3 sequences. Sequenced: naive CXCR3+ CD8+ T cells from blood. Subset specified: CD45RO-CCR7+CD27+CD95- naive CD8+ T cells expressing CXCR3 (TNR3+). The sequence came from a human donor in good health. Some clones in this sample may be carry-over from other donors' samples.

The CDR3 is CASSPGLAGVGYNEQFF. The rearrangement uses TRBV5-1 and TRBJ2-1; TCRdb reports TRBD2, a call that lacks DNA to check it against. Germline V CDR1 and CDR2: SGHRS, YFSETQ. The CDR3 runs 17 residues.